The 25 T cell receptor beta chains presented below share a single source sample, sequenced in a study. TCRdb re-called the reads with MiXCR, one entry per CDR3 protein. The data show under 950 distinct CDR3 sequences, approximately 8.3% seen once. Sequencing input: CD4+ T cells from synovial fluid. The receptors shown here come from a human donor with rheumatoid arthritis.

This clonotype was picked up one time. The rearrangement joins TRBV20-1 to TRBJ2-1; 8 nucleotides align to TRBD2. The V segment lost 2 bases and the J segment 10 bases; nucleotides outside the gene matches: 19. This CDR3 has 17 residues. CDR1 and CDR2 from the germline V gene are DFQATT and SNEGSKA (reference sequence). The CDR3 bases are TGCAGTGCTAGACAGGGCTGGCGTGGGAGCGGGAGAAAGGAGCAGTTCTTC. Its protein product is CSARQGWRGSGRKEQFF.

This clonotype is medium-sized (0.01 to 0.1%) within its sample. This chain joins TRBV19 and TRBJ2-7; the D gene could be TRBD1 or TRBD2 (5 bases each). Germline CDR1 and CDR2: LNHDA and SQIVND (reference sequence). The CDR3 runs 14 residues. V was trimmed by 4 bases and J by 4 bases, leaving 14 bases between them. The CDR3 protein is CASSSVRGPYEQYF. The DNA for the CDR3 is TGTGCCAGTAGTAGTGTGAGGGGTCCGTACGAGCAGTACTTC.

This clonotype was recorded many times. The chain links TRBV5-1 to TRBJ2-7, with 11 nucleotides matching TRBD1. Germline V gives CDR1 SGHRS, CDR2 YFSETQ. J gave up 2 bases and V 6 bases, and 4 bases lay outside the gene matches. The CDR3 length is 14 residues. The chain's CDR3 is CASKQGQGAYEQYF. In DNA, the CDR3 is TGCGCCAGCAAACAGGGACAGGGGGCCTACGAGCAGTACTTC. The whole variable domain, filled in from reference TRBV5-1 and TRBJ2-7, reads KAGVTQTPRYLIKTRGQQVTLSCSPISGHRSVSWYQQTPGQGLQFLFEYFSETQRNKGNFPGRFSGRQFSNSRSEMNVSTLELGDSALYLCASKQGQGAYEQYFGPGTRLTVT.

This clonotype is medium-sized. The J gene is TRBJ2-1, the V gene TRBV14; D uncertain. This CDR3 contains 14 residues. Trimming cost V 2 bases and J 9 bases, with 14 bases left between them. The germline gives CDR1 SGHDN, CDR2 FVKESK. In DNA, the CDR3 is TGTGCCAGCAGCCAAACCCGTGGGTATAGTGAGCAGTTCTTC. Translation gives CASSQTRGYSEQFF.

In this sample, this clonotype is medium-sized. The J gene is TRBJ2-2, the V gene TRBV19; 9 bases agree with TRBD1. Germline V gene sequence: CDR1 LNHDA, CDR2 SQIVND (reference sequence). This CDR3 has 14 amino acids. Unmatched junction bases numbered 4, after V lost 4 bases and J lost 7 bases. The CDR3 sequence is CASSNTGGSGELFF. DNA for the CDR3: TGTGCCAGTAGTAACACAGGGGGCAGCGGGGAGCTGTTTTTT.

Judged by abundance, this clonotype is medium-sized. This chain connects TRBV7-2 to TRBJ2-7; TRBD1 aligns across 9 bases. Germline CDR1 and CDR2: SGHTA and FQGNSA. This CDR3 has 14 residues. The V gene end was trimmed by 6 bases and the J gene end by 1 base; junction bases not matched to a gene: 4. In nucleotides, the CDR3 is TGTGCCAGCAGGAAAGACAGGGGGTCCTACGAGCAGTACTTC. This sequence encodes CASRKDRGSYEQYF. The entire variable domain, with the rest obtained from reference TRBV7-2 and TRBJ2-7, is as follows: GAGVSQSPSNKVTEKGKDVELRCDPISGHTALYWYRQSLGQGLEFLIYFQGNSAPDKSGLPSDRFSAERTGGSVSTLTIQRTQQEDSAVYLCASRKDRGSYEQYFGPGTRLTVT.

By proportion, this clonotype is medium-sized. The chain couples TRBV7-3 to TRBJ2-1, with 9 bases fitting TRBD2. Germline V gene lookup returns CDR1 SGHTA and CDR2 FQGTGA. With 5 bases clipped from V and 7 bases from J, the junction kept 9 bases outside the gene matches. This CDR3 has 15 amino acids. The CDR3 loop reads CASSTGLARRNEQFF. The CDR3 region has the DNA TGTGCCAGCAGCACGGGACTAGCCCGAAGGAATGAGCAGTTCTTC.

By frequency in the sample, this clonotype is medium-sized. V and J are TRBV12-3 or TRBV12-4 and TRBJ2-4; D is unresolved. The CDR3 has 14 amino acids. V lost 6 bases and J lost 0, with 9 bases in between. The CDR3 DNA sequence: TGTGCCAGCAGCGAAATACTAGCCAAAAACATTCAGTACTTC. It encodes CASSEILAKNIQYF.

By share, this clonotype ranks as hyperexpanded. The J gene is TRBJ2-6, the V gene TRBV10-2, with D tentatively TRBD1 (5 bases). Germline loops: CDR1 WSHSY, CDR2 SAAADI. With 2 bases removed from V and 2 bases from J, the gap between germline ends came to 7 bases. The CDR3 consists of 15 residues. The CDR3 nucleotides read TGCGCCAGCAGTGAGGGGGCGACTGGGGCCAACGTCCTGACTTTC. Protein: CASSEGATGANVLTF.

Judged by abundance, this clonotype is large. V and J are TRBV20-1 and TRBJ2-1; D is ambiguous. Germline CDR1 is DFQATT and CDR2 is SNEGSKA (reference sequence). The CDR3 contains 11 residues. V was trimmed by 2 bases and J by 7 bases, leaving 6 bases between them. The DNA for the CDR3 is TGCAGTGCTAGACTGGCAAATGAGCAGTTCTTC. This sequence encodes CSARLANEQFF.

This clonotype qualifies as medium-sized. The rearrangement uses TRBV4-2 and TRBJ1-6; 9 bases agree with TRBD1. The germline gives CDR1 LGHNA, CDR2 YNFKEQ. The junction had 4 bases not matched to a gene; V was cut back by 1 base and J by 3 bases. There are 17 residues in the CDR3. The CDR3 loop is CASSQGPDRGYNSPLHF. CDR3 DNA: TGTGCCAGCAGCCAAGGTCCGGACAGGGGCTATAATTCACCCCTCCACTTT.

This clonotype is termed medium-sized. The chain has TRBV29-1 and TRBJ1-2, with a tentative D call TRBD1 (5 bases). The CDR3 runs 16 residues. V gave up 7 bases and J gave up 4 bases, with 25 bases separating them. The germline gives CDR1 SQVTM, CDR2 ANQGSEA. CDR3 coding DNA: TGCAGCGCACCCCCTGGGCCTACGGGGGAAGGCTATGGCTACACCTTC. As protein: CSAPPGPTGEGYGYTF.

This clonotype counts as medium-sized. The J gene is TRBJ2-6, the V gene TRBV7-3; D is unclear. The V end lost 1 base, the J end lost 1 base, and 5 bases lay between the germline ends. The CDR3 has 15 amino acids. The germline gives CDR1 SGHTA, CDR2 FQGTGA. The CDR3 nucleotides are TGTGCCAGCAGCTTAATGGCGTCTGGGGCCAACGTCCTGACTTTC. Translation: CASSLMASGANVLTF. Full variable domain (missing parts from reference TRBV7-3 and TRBJ2-6): GAGVSQTPSNKVTEKGKYVELRCDPISGHTALYWYRQSLGQGPEFLIYFQGTGAADDSGLPNDRFFAVRPEGSVSTLKIQRTERGDSAVYLCASSLMASGANVLTFGAGSRLTVL.

This clonotype counts as large. The chain links TRBV10-3 to TRBJ2-7, with D possibly being TRBD2 (5 bases). CDR3 size: 12 residues. From germline, CDR1 is ENHRY and CDR2 SYGVKD. V lost 2 bases to trimming and J lost 6 bases, with 8 bases between them. The CDR3 sequence is CAISERGLEQYF. In nucleotides, the CDR3 is TGTGCCATCAGTGAGAGAGGGCTCGAGCAGTACTTC.

This clonotype is large in the sample. The rearrangement joins TRBV6-5 to TRBJ1-6, with D maybe TRBD1 (5 bases). Germline V gives CDR1 MNHEY, CDR2 SVGAGI. CDR3 length: 15 residues. V lost 0 bases and J 8 bases, leaving 11 bases between the germline ends. The CDR3: CASSYSRQGDSPLHF. The CDR3 DNA sequence: TGTGCCAGCAGTTACTCGAGGCAGGGTGATTCACCCCTCCACTTT.

This clonotype is termed medium-sized (0.01 to 0.1%). The genes are TRBV4-2 and TRBJ1-5; D gene unclear. The germline CDR1 and CDR2 sequences are LGHNA and YNFKEQ. V shed 0 bases and J shed 6 bases, with 18 bases lying between them. There are 17 residues in the CDR3. The CDR3 sequence: CASSQEYRGNRVQPQHF. The CDR3 nucleotides are TGTGCCAGCAGCCAAGAATACAGAGGCAATCGGGTTCAGCCCCAGCATTTT.

V is TRBV27 and J is TRBJ1-5; 8 positions agree with TRBD1. The length of the CDR3 is 17 residues. V was pared by 5 bases and J by 0 bases, with 9 bases of the junction left unmatched. Germline V lookup: CDR1 MNHEY, CDR2 SMNVEV (reference sequence). CDR3 sequence: CASSGRQGSNSNQPQHF. CDR3 DNA: TGTGCCAGCAGTGGCAGACAGGGGTCAAATAGCAATCAGCCCCAGCATTTT.

Comment on this clonotype: A far larger clone lies a single base away; this is likely a read error. The chain uses TRBV20-1 and TRBJ2-1; 8 bases map to TRBD1. In germline, CDR1 is DFQATT, CDR2 SNEGSKA (reference sequence). V shed 3 bases, J shed 10 bases, and the junction held 8 bases outside the gene matches. The CDR3 is 13 residues long. CDR3 DNA sequence: TGCAGTGCTAGTGGCAGGGGGCTTTACGAGCAGTTCTTC. Protein product: CSASGRGLYEQFF.

By share, this clonotype counts as large. V gene TRBV7-2 combines with J gene TRBJ2-1; 12 bases line up with TRBD2. CDR1 and CDR2 (germline): SGHTA, FQGNSA. V was clipped by 0 bases and J by 8 bases; unmatched bases: 2. The CDR3 consists of 15 residues. The CDR3 nucleotides are TGTGCCAGCAGCTTAGCACTAGCGGGAGGCTATGAGCAGTTCTTC. It yields the protein CASSLALAGGYEQFF.

This clonotype has ten or more counts. The chain joins TRBV30 to TRBJ1-1; D is perhaps TRBD1 (5 bases). This CDR3 contains 16 residues. V dropped 1 base and J dropped 0 bases, with 15 bases sitting between them. In germline, CDR1 is GTSNPN, CDR2 SVGIG (reference sequence). The CDR3 region is CAWSGAGKDMNTEAFF. For the CDR3, the DNA is TGTGCCTGGAGTGGGGCAGGGAAGGACATGAACACTGAAGCTTTCTTT.

This clonotype qualifies as medium-sized. The chain is built from TRBV3-1 and TRBJ1-2, with TRBD1 identical over 11 bases. CDR3 length equals 17 residues. The V gene end was trimmed by 6 bases and the J gene end by 6 bases; junction bases not matched to a gene: 15. Per germline, CDR1 LGHDT and CDR2 YNNKEL (reference sequence). The CDR3 here is CASSLGTGGFRGDGYTF. CDR3 sequence (DNA): TGTGCCAGCAGTCTCGGGACAGGGGGTTTCCGAGGAGATGGCTACACCTTC.

In its sample, this clonotype ranks as medium-sized. V is TRBV15 and J is TRBJ1-1; 7 bases line up with TRBD1. Losses at the gene ends were 10 bases for V and 8 bases for J; bases not matched to a gene: 13. The CDR3 covers 13 residues. Germline lookup yields CDR1 LNHNV and CDR2 YYDKDF (reference sequence). As DNA, the CDR3 is TGTGCCATAGGAGGCACCGGGACAGCCGAAGCTTTCTTT. The encoded protein is CAIGGTGTAEAFF.

Judged by abundance, this clonotype is medium-sized. The chain links TRBV4-1 to TRBJ1-1, with D possibly being TRBD1 (5 bases). Trimming removed 4 bases from V and 5 bases from J, with 20 bases in between. Germline-derived CDR1 and CDR2 are MGHRA and YSYEKL. The CDR3 totals 16 residues. The CDR3 loop reads CASSPTGQKARTEAFF. The CDR3 nucleotides read TGCGCCAGCAGCCCCACGGGGCAGAAGGCCAGGACTGAAGCTTTCTTT.

Judged by abundance, this clonotype is medium-sized. The chain links TRBV6-6 to TRBJ2-1; 10 nucleotides line up with TRBD1. Germline V lookup: CDR1 MNHNY, CDR2 SVGAGI (reference sequence). V gave up 5 bases and J gave up 0 bases; unmatched junction bases: 4. The CDR3 has 16 residues. CDR3 amino acids: CASSQGQGSSYNEQFF. The CDR3 region has the DNA TGTGCCAGCAGTCAGGGACAGGGGAGCTCCTACAATGAGCAGTTCTTC.

This clonotype is labeled as large. The chain uses TRBV11-2 and TRBJ2-7; no firm D call. The germline V gene has CDR1 SGHAT and CDR2 FQNNGV. The CDR3 consists of 14 residues. Trimming stripped 1 base from V and 2 bases from J, with 9 bases between. The CDR3 protein is CASSLGVAPYEQYF. The CDR3 coding sequence is TGTGCCAGCAGCTTAGGGGTAGCTCCCTACGAGCAGTACTTC. The complete variable domain, with remaining parts taken from reference TRBV11-2 and TRBJ2-7, reads EAGVAQSPRYKIIEKRQSVAFWCNPISGHATLYWYQQILGQGPKLLIQFQNNGVVDDSQLPKDRFSAERLKGVDSTLKIQPAKLEDSAVYLCASSLGVAPYEQYFGPGTRLTVT.